The rows below give T cell receptor beta chains drawn from one sample of a study of T cell responses to AZD1222 COVID-19 vaccine. Assay: immunoSEQ multiplex PCR; the TCRdb copy retains only in-frame clones and omits some. Here the sample spans 100,000 to 150,000 clones, roughly nine tenths being singletons. Here the sequenced sample was peripheral blood, taken on day 0 of AZD1222 vaccination. All receptors derive from an adult in good health. CDR3s include the opening cysteine and the closing phenylalanine or tryptophan. The D gene is left open where the match is weak. Rows give clone size only sometimes, using once, few, many, or a class for an expanded clone.

CDR3 length,D gene,V gene,J gene,clone size,CDR3 protein,CDR3 DNA
15,NA,TRBV7-9,TRBJ1-6,NA,CASSPRGGADSPLHF,TGTGCCAGCAGCCCTCGGGGGGGCGCAGATTCACCCCTCCACTTT
17,NA,TRBV19,TRBJ1-2,NA,CASSIGTRGGFNYGYTF,TGTGCCAGTAGTATCGGCACTAGGGGAGGTTTTAACTATGGCTACACCTTC
15,NA,TRBV4-3,TRBJ1-2,few,CASSQDRRDNYGYTF,TGCGCCAGCAGCCAAGATAGGAGAGATAACTATGGCTACACCTTC
15,NA,TRBV11-3,TRBJ2-1,NA,CASSRGQFPYNEQFF,TGTGCCAGCAGCCGGGGACAATTTCCCTACAATGAGCAGTTCTTC
16,TRBD2,TRBV6-4,TRBJ2-1,NA,CASSVLAGGLYNEQFF,TGTGCCAGCAGTGTTCTAGCGGGGGGGCTATACAATGAGCAGTTCTTC
16,TRBD2,TRBV7-2,TRBJ2-2,NA,CASSLTSTTNTGELFF,TGTGCCAGCAGCTTGACTAGCACGACGAACACCGGGGAGCTGTTTTTT
17,TRBD1,TRBV30,TRBJ1-6,NA,CAWSVGDRSSYNSPLHF,TGTGCCTGGAGTGTAGGGGACAGAAGCTCCTATAATTCACCCCTCCACTTT
18,TRBD2,TRBV10-1,TRBJ2-3,NA,CASSETPGTSGGFNTQYF,TGCGCCAGCAGTGAAACTCCCGGGACTAGCGGGGGGTTTAATACGCAGTATTTT
15,TRBD1,TRBV29-1,TRBJ1-4,NA,CSVADRGGFNEKLFF,TGCAGCGTCGCAGACAGGGGGGGGTTCAATGAAAAACTGTTTTTT
14,NA,TRBV27,TRBJ1-5,NA,CASSYGTVGQPQHF,TGTGCCAGCAGTTACGGGACGGTCGGTCAGCCCCAGCATTTT
15,TRBD1,TRBV9,TRBJ2-7,NA,CASSVRDRGAYEQYF,TGTGCCAGCAGCGTCCGGGACAGGGGTGCCTACGAGCAGTACTTC
15,NA,TRBV25-1,TRBJ2-6,NA,CASSDPGPGANVLTF,TGTGCCAGCAGTGATCCGGGGCCTGGGGCCAACGTCCTGACTTTC
11,NA,TRBV7-2,TRBJ1-2,NA,CASRPPDGYTF,TGTGCCAGCAGGCCTCCAGATGGCTACACCTTC
13,NA,TRBV28,TRBJ1-3,NA,CASRFRVANTIYF,TGTGCCAGCAGGTTCCGGGTCGCGAACACCATATATTTT
15,TRBD1,TRBV6-5,TRBJ2-7,NA,CASRSPETGVYEQYF,TGTGCCAGCAGATCCCCTGAGACAGGGGTCTACGAGCAGTACTTC
16,NA,TRBV10-3,TRBJ2-7,NA,CAIRDRAGNHTYEQYF,TGTGCCATCAGGGATCGGGCAGGGAACCATACCTACGAGCAGTACTTC
14,TRBD1,TRBV7-2,TRBJ2-7,NA,CASSLPGQGYEQYF,TGTGCCAGCAGCTTACCAGGACAGGGGTACGAGCAGTACTTC
15,NA,TRBV5-6,TRBJ2-6,once,CASSLVGSGANVLTF,TGTGCCAGCAGCTTGGTCGGCTCTGGGGCCAACGTCCTGACTTTC
17,NA,TRBV9,TRBJ1-1,NA,CASSVGGSRGPNTEAFF,TGTGCCAGCAGCGTAGGAGGTTCGAGGGGACCGAACACTGAAGCTTTCTTT
14,NA,TRBV7-2,TRBJ1-2,NA,CASSLGGSPYGYTF,TGTGCCAGCAGCTTGGGGGGCTCTCCCTATGGCTACACCTTC
16,TRBD1,TRBV6-5,TRBJ2-1,once,CASSYFRDRPYNEQFF,TGTGCCAGCAGTTACTTCCGGGACAGGCCGTACAATGAGCAGTTCTTC
13,NA,TRBV6-2/TRBV6-3,TRBJ1-2,once,CASSRRGDYGYTF,TGTGCCAGCAGTCGGAGGGGGGACTATGGCTACACCTTC
13,NA,TRBV10-1,TRBJ1-5,NA,CASSEVGDQPQHF,TGCGCCAGCAGTGAGGTGGGGGATCAGCCCCAGCATTTT
16,NA,TRBV6-4,TRBJ1-5,NA,CASSDECFTSNQPQHF,TGTGCCAGCAGTGACGAGTGTTTTACTAGCAATCAGCCCCAGCATTTT
11,NA,TRBV12-3/TRBV12-4,TRBJ2-7,NA,CASSLLSEQYF,TGTGCCAGCAGTTTATTGAGCGAGCAGTACTTC
17,NA,TRBV27,TRBJ1-5,NA,CASSSLPGGWGNQPQHF,TGTGCCAGCAGTTCCCTACCCGGGGGCTGGGGCAATCAGCCCCAGCATTTT
17,NA,TRBV7-9,TRBJ1-3,NA,CASSLEVRFNSGNTIYF,TGTGCCAGCAGCTTAGAAGTACGGTTTAACTCTGGAAACACCATATATTTT
14,NA,TRBV14,TRBJ1-1,once,CASRHTARNTEAFF,TGTGCCAGCAGACACACGGCCCGGAACACTGAAGCTTTCTTT
14,TRBD1,TRBV28,TRBJ2-1,NA,CASSSRTGGNEQFF,TGTGCCAGCAGTTCTCGGACAGGGGGCAATGAGCAGTTCTTC
11,NA,TRBV28,TRBJ1-1,NA,CASSPRGGAFF,TGTGCCAGCAGCCCCAGGGGCGGAGCTTTCTTT
17,NA,TRBV3-1/TRBV3-2,TRBJ2-2,NA,CASSQAVRPTNTGELFF,TGTGCCAGCAGCCAGGCGGTTAGACCCACGAACACCGGGGAGCTGTTTTTT
17,NA,TRBV9,TRBJ1-3,NA,CASSAGTLGGAGNTIYF,TGTGCCAGCAGCGCGGGGACGTTAGGAGGTGCCGGGAACACCATATATTTT
16,TRBD1,TRBV7-9,TRBJ1-2,NA,CASSPRDRGLDYGYTF,TGTGCCAGCAGCCCGCGGGACAGGGGGCTTGACTATGGCTACACCTTC
14,NA,TRBV19,TRBJ1-1,NA,CASSIGQSNTEAFF,TGTGCCAGTAGTATAGGCCAATCGAACACTGAAGCTTTCTTT
14,TRBD1,TRBV6-5,TRBJ2-1,NA,CASSFGTEDNEQFF,TGTGCCAGCAGTTTTGGGACAGAAGACAATGAGCAGTTCTTC